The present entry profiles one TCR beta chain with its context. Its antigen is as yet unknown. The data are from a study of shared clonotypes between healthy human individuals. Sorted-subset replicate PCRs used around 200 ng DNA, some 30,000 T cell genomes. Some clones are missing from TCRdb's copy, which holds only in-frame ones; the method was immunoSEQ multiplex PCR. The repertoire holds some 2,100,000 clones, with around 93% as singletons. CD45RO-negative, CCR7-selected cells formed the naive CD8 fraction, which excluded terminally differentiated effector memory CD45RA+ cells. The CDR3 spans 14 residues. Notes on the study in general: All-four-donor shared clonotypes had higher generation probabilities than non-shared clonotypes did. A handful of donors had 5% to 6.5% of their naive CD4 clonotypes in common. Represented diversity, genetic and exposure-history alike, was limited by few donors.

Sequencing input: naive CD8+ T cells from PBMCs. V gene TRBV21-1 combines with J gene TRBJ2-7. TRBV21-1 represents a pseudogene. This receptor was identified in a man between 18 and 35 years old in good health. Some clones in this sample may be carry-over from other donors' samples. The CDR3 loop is CASRRRKPTYEQYF. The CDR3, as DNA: TGTGCCAGCAGACGACGGAAGCCAACCTACGAGCAGTACTTC.